This T cell receptor beta chain was obtained from a study of blood T cell repertoires in COVID-19. A single count supports this clone. The ends were cut back, 3 bases at V and 4 bases at J, with 13 bases in the middle. The V gene's germline CDR1 is LNHNV and CDR2 YYDKDF (reference sequence). There are 15 residues in the CDR3. Participants, about 18 to 89 years old, spanned approximately 25 US areas. It was within 2 weeks before study entry that exposed participants met a COVID-19 case. How the authors handled the data: Scientists estimated how many nucleated cells there were by amplifying reference gene primers. The protocol was immunoSEQ multiplex PCR, while the TCRdb copy is restricted to in-frame clones and leaves out a portion. The DNA gave D and trimming, while V, J and clone size come from that table. The sample lists roughly 250,000 clones; over 80% were seen once.

The receptor comes from a man aged 50 to 59 who had been exposed to COVID-19. The V gene is TRBV15, the J gene TRBJ2-1, with D hard to call. The sample was PBMCs or T cells enriched from blood (not recorded which). The DNA of the CDR3 is TGTGCCACCAGCAGGGTAACGGGTTCATACAATGAGCAGTTCTTC. It is translated as CATSRVTGSYNEQFF.